This TCR beta chain was profiled in a study of OX40 agonist ivuxolimab in advanced cancers. This CDR3 is 15 amino acids long. V was clipped by 5 bases and J by 3 bases, with 17 bases between them. Germline CDR1 and CDR2: MNHEY and SMNVEV (reference sequence). Measured with immunoSEQ multiplex PCR; TCRdb has only the in-frame clones, and not every one. The sample has 40,000 or so clones, approximately 90% seen once. The receptor was derived from an adult with an advanced solid tumor such as melanoma, head and neck, liver or kidney cancer. This chain uses TRBV27 with TRBJ2-7; possible D gene TRBD1, 7 bases. Sequencing used CD4+ or CD8+ T cells sorted from blood, obtained in a trial of the OX40 agonist ivuxolimab. The CDR3 nucleotides are TGTGCCAGCAGTGGAGGGACAGACACCTTCTACGAGCAGTACTTC. Protein product: CASSGGTDTFYEQYF.